This T cell receptor (beta chain) appears in the sequencing data of a study of blood T cell repertoires in COVID-19. Study summary: Researchers got acute and convalescent COVID-19 samples from the United States, Italy and Spain. From T cells, B-cell-depleted T cells, or PBMCs came the material, which was cDNA or gDNA.

The repertoire was sequenced with immunoSEQ multiplex PCR; TCRdb's copy has only in-frame clones and lacks some. The sample gives around 150,000 clones, roughly 72% of which show up once; 3.7% is in the top ten. This CDR3 region has 16 residues. The junction had 2 bases not matched to a gene; V was cut back by 1 base and J by 6 bases. Per germline, CDR1 LGHDT and CDR2 YNNKEL (reference sequence). This clonotype was sampled from a woman older than 75 with acute or convalescent COVID-19. The sequencing input was peripheral blood. The chain uses TRBV3-1 (or the pseudogene TRBV3-2) and TRBJ2-1; TRBD2 matches 14 bases. The CDR3, as DNA: TGTGCCAGCAGCCAAGCCGGGACTAGCGGGAGCAATGAGCAGTTCTTC. It is translated as CASSQAGTSGSNEQFF.